The source of this TCR beta chain is a study of a mutant IDH1 vaccine in newly diagnosed glioma. This clone was recorded once. Its antigen is as yet unknown. Noted time point: week 47, end of study. Vaccinated patients received 300 ug of mutant IDH1 20-mer peptide per dose, with topical imiquimod. The assay was immunoSEQ multiplex PCR, and TCRdb's table has in-frame clones only and misses some. Of around 30,000 clones in the sample, around nine tenths were seen once. Germline values: CDR1 MGHDK, CDR2 SYGVNS. Trimming shortened V by 0 bases and J by 0 bases, and 12 bases separated the two germline ends. The CDR3 contains 17 residues.

This TCR came from a woman aged 25 to 39 with glioma. The rearrangement links TRBV25-1 to TRBJ1-3, with D uncertain. Sequencing used PBMCs, obtained from a glioma patient whose treatment included an IDH1 peptide vaccine. CDR3 nucleotides: TGTGCCAGCAGTGAATACGACATACGCTACTCTGGAAACACCATATATTTT. Its translation: CASSEYDIRYSGNTIYF.